This paragraph reports one T cell receptor (beta chain). Its antigen is unknown. This sample is part of a study of CXCR3-negative and CXCR3-positive naive CD8 T cells. The CDR3 runs to 17 residues. TRB cDNA was prepared as libraries by UMI-labeled 5' RACE. TCRdb reprocessed the 5' RACE reads and keeps a single row for each CDR3 protein, giving no DNA. This sample carries roughly 29,000 distinct CDR3 sequences, with about a tenth going to the ten biggest clones. Regarding the study as a whole: TRBV-TRBJ usage was alike in naive CXCR3-negative and CXCR3-positive cells but differed in memory cells. Comparably high diversity was seen in both naive subsets, and much lower diversity in memory CD8+ cells.

The clonotype originates from a human donor in good health. Some clones in this sample may be carry-over from other donors' samples. The sequencing sample was made of memory CD8+ T cells from blood. The chain joins TRBV12-3 or TRBV12-4 to TRBJ2-5; TCRdb picks TRBD1, but there is no DNA to check that call. The CDR3 sequence: CASSLDVRTGKQETQYF.